Given below is one T cell receptor beta chain in context. TCRdb's copy holds only in-frame clones and misses some; the assay was immunoSEQ multiplex PCR. Here the sample spans hundreds of thousands of clones, 80% to 90% being singletons. CDR1 and CDR2 from the germline V gene are KGHSH and LQKENI. The CDR3 is 12 amino acids. V was clipped by 6 bases and J by 3 bases, with 9 bases between them. This sample was taken from a study of blood T cell repertoires in COVID-19. The sequencing sample was made of PBMCs or T cells enriched from blood (not recorded which). The clonotype comes from a man aged 40-49 years who had recovered from COVID-19. The chain employs TRBV18 and TRBJ2-7; D call uncertain. Here the CDR3 reads CASSQNGYEQYF. For the CDR3, the DNA is TGTGCCAGCTCCCAAAACGGCTACGAGCAGTACTTC.